This TCR beta chain stems from a study of cytomegalovirus exposure and HLA in healthy donors. Study results and limitations: It was only CMV serostatus that was available as immune exposure information.

It was with 60 Vbeta and 13 Jbeta primers that the PCR ran. Data came from immunoSEQ multiplex PCR; TCRdb stores just in-frame clones and leaves some out. The sample table includes 45,000 to 65,000 clones. About this clone itself: The antigen is undetermined.

The clonotype comes from a man between 18 and 29 years old in good health and CMV-seropositive. The sample consisted of PBMCs.

The CDR3 DNA reads TGTGCCACCAGCAGAGATCGGGTGAACACTGAAGCTTTCTTT. It encodes CATSRDRVNTEAFF. The chain carries TRBV15 and TRBJ1-1; D gene ambiguous. The V and J ends lost 0 bases and 0 bases respectively, with 5 bases between them. The CDR3 is 14 amino acids. CDR1 is LNHNV and CDR2 is YYDKDF in the germline V gene (reference sequence).